These 15 T cell receptor beta chains originate from one sample sequenced in a study of cytomegalovirus exposure and HLA in healthy donors. The PCR ran on 60 Vbeta and 13 Jbeta primers. The method was immunoSEQ multiplex PCR; TCRdb's version includes in-frame clones alone and lacks a portion of them. This repertoire shows about 160,000 clones, around 80% found once; its top ten account for approximately 2.2%. The sample comprised PBMCs. All receptors come from a male donor in good health and CMV-seronegative.

V and J are TRBV6-4 and TRBJ1-6; tentative D call: TRBD1 (5 bases). The germline gives CDR1 MRHNA, CDR2 SNTAGT. With 5 bases removed from V and 10 bases from J, the gap between germline ends came to 18 bases. There are 15 residues in the CDR3. The CDR3 DNA sequence: TGTGCCAGCAGTTCCAGGGTAAGGGTGGAATCACCCCTCCACTTT. Protein: CASSSRVRVESPLHF.

The chain carries TRBV9 and TRBJ2-1; 7 bases fit TRBD1. The CDR3 is 14 residues long. V was pared by 4 bases and J by 5 bases, with 6 bases of the junction left unmatched. Germline V gives CDR1 SGDLS, CDR2 YYNGEE. The CDR3 region has the DNA TGTGCCAGCAGCCAATCCGGGACAGACAATGAGCAGTTCTTC. Translation gives CASSQSGTDNEQFF.

The rearrangement joins TRBV28 to TRBJ2-3, with TRBD1 identical over 8 bases. The CDR3 covers 11 residues. With 6 bases clipped from V and 10 bases from J, the junction kept 3 bases outside the gene matches. Germline CDR1 is MDHEN and CDR2 is SYDVKM. CDR3 sequence (DNA): TGTGCCAGCAGAAACAGGGGGGCGCAGTATTTT. Translating it yields CASRNRGAQYF.

V and J are TRBV9 and TRBJ2-7, with a weak D call TRBD1 (6 bases). This CDR3 contains 13 residues. CDR1 and CDR2 from the germline V gene are SGDLS and YYNGEE. With 1 base removed from V and 5 bases from J, the gap between germline ends came to 10 bases. The CDR3 reads CASSVYYRDEQYF. The DNA for the CDR3 is TGTGCCAGCAGCGTATACTACAGGGACGAGCAGTACTTC.

The rearrangement joins TRBV28 to TRBJ1-1, with D maybe TRBD1 (6 bases). Germline assignment: CDR1 MDHEN and CDR2 SYDVKM. This CDR3 comprises 16 residues. V dropped 8 bases and J dropped 1 base, with 20 bases sitting between them. This CDR3 reads CASSPGGGIPNTEAFF. The CDR3 DNA follows: TGTGCCAGCTCGCCCGGGGGGGGCATACCGAACACTGAAGCTTTCTTT.

V and J are TRBV7-2 and TRBJ2-2; 8 bases fit TRBD1. CDR1 SGHTA and CDR2 FQGNSA come from the germline V gene. Losses at the gene ends were 2 bases for V and 0 bases for J; bases not matched to a gene: 5. CDR3 length: 17 residues. CDR3 residues: CASSLMQGASNTGELFF. In DNA, the CDR3 is TGTGCCAGCAGCTTAATGCAGGGGGCTTCGAACACCGGGGAGCTGTTTTTT. The full variable domain, with the rest looked up from reference TRBV7-2 and TRBJ2-2, is GAGVSQSPSNKVTEKGKDVELRCDPISGHTALYWYRQSLGQGLEFLIYFQGNSAPDKSGLPSDRFSAERTGGSVSTLTIQRTQQEDSAVYLCASSLMQGASNTGELFFGEGSRLTVL.

The V and J genes are TRBV5-1 and TRBJ2-5, with 9 nucleotides matching TRBD2. The CDR3 consists of 14 residues. CDR1 SGHRS and CDR2 YFSETQ come from the germline V gene. The V and J ends lost 4 bases and 5 bases, in that order; junction bases with no gene match: 6. CDR3 residues: CASSQLAGGETQYF. CDR3 DNA sequence: TGCGCCAGCAGCCAACTAGCGGGCGGGGAGACCCAGTACTTC.

The rearrangement uses TRBV7-9 and TRBJ2-7; 12 bases fit TRBD1. Losses at the gene ends were 7 bases for V and 6 bases for J; bases not matched to a gene: 13. This CDR3 is 16 amino acids long. The germline V gene encodes CDR1 SEHNR and CDR2 FQNEAQ (reference sequence). The CDR3 sequence: CASNSRDRGPGVEQYF. In nucleotides, the CDR3 is TGTGCCAGCAACTCTCGGGACAGGGGGCCGGGGGTCGAGCAGTACTTC.

Notes on this clone: This sample includes further DNA sequences coding for the same CDR3. This CDR3 is CASSLTGGSYEQYF. DNA of the CDR3: TGTGCCAGCAGTTTGACAGGGGGGTCCTACGAGCAGTACTTC. The gene calls are TRBV28 and TRBJ2-7, with 9 bases identical to TRBD1. The CDR3 totals 14 residues. The V gene's germline CDR1 is MDHEN and CDR2 SYDVKM. J gave up 1 base and V 3 bases, and 1 base lay outside the gene matches.

The chain has TRBV6-5 and TRBJ1-2; D unclear. V was trimmed by 0 bases and J by 2 bases, leaving 4 bases between them. Germline-derived CDR1 and CDR2 are MNHEY and SVGAGI. This CDR3 contains 13 residues. The CDR3 DNA reads as TGTGCCAGCAGTTACTCACTAAACTATGGCTACACCTTC. This encodes CASSYSLNYGYTF.

This rearrangement joins TRBV6-1 to TRBJ1-1; D remains unclear. Trimming left V 10 bases short and J 3 bases short, with 12 bases between. The length of the CDR3 is 12 residues. Germline V gives CDR1 MNHNS, CDR2 SASEGT. The CDR3 nucleotides are TGTGCCATTAGTGCAGGCGACACTGAAGCTTTCTTT. Encoded protein: CAISAGDTEAFF.

This clone was counted a single time. The rearrangement links TRBV6-5 to TRBJ2-7; TRBD2 agrees at 11 bases. Germline-derived CDR1 and CDR2 are MNHEY and SVGAGI. J was trimmed by 3 bases and V by 2 bases; bases with no gene match: 0. This CDR3 contains 14 residues. The CDR3 DNA follows: TGTGCCAGCAGTTACCTAGCGGGAGGCTACGAGCAGTACTTC. Amino acids: CASSYLAGGYEQYF.

The table lists this clone with a count of one. The gene calls are TRBV27 and TRBJ2-7; the match to TRBD1 covers 8 bases. V lost 5 bases to trimming and J lost 2 bases; unmatched junction nucleotides: 5. CDR1 MNHEY and CDR2 SMNVEV come from the germline V gene (reference sequence). CDR3 length equals 14 residues. The DNA of the CDR3 is TGTGCCAGCAGTGGGACAGGTTCCACCTACGAGCAGTACTTC. Translating gives CASSGTGSTYEQYF.

The rearrangement uses TRBV7-2 and TRBJ2-1; 9 nucleotides line up with TRBD2. CDR1 is SGHTA, CDR2 FQGNSA, per germline. V dropped 1 base and J dropped 4; count of bases not matched to a gene: 2. This CDR3 has 15 amino acids. In nucleotides, the CDR3 is TGTGCCAGCAGCTTAGTAGCGGGGGATTACAATGAGCAGTTCTTC. Protein sequence: CASSLVAGDYNEQFF.

The rearrangement links TRBV7-2 to TRBJ2-1; 15 bases map to TRBD2. The V segment lost 2 bases and the J segment 12 bases; nucleotides outside the gene matches: 8. The CDR3 extends over 16 amino acids. The germline gives CDR1 SGHTA, CDR2 FQGNSA. CDR3: CASSLRTSGGAMRQFF. In nucleotides, the CDR3 is TGTGCCAGCAGCTTACGGACTAGCGGGGGGGCCATGAGGCAGTTCTTC.